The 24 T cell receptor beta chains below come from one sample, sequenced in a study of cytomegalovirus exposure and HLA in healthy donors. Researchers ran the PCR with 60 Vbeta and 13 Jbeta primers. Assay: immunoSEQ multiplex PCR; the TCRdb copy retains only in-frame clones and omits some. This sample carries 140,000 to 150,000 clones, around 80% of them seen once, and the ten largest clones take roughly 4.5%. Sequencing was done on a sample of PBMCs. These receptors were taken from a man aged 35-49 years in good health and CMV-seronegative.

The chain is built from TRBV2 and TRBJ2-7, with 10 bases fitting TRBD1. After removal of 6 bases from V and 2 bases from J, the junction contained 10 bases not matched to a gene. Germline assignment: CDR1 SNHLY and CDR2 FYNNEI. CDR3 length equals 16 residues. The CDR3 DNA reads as TGTGCCAGCAGGGCACTGACCGGGACAGGGGCCTACGAGCAGTACTTC. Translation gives CASRALTGTGAYEQYF.

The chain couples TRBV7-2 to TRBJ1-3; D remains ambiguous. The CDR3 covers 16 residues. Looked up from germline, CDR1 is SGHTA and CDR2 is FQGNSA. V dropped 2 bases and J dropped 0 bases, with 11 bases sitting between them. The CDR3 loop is CASSLTWASSGNTIYF. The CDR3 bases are TGTGCCAGCAGCTTAACCTGGGCCAGCTCTGGAAACACCATATATTTT.

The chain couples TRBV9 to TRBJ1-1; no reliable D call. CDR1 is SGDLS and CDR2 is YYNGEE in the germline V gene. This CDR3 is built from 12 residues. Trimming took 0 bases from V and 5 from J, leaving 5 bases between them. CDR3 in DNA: TGTGCCAGCAGCGTAGGGCTGACTGAAGCTTTCTTT. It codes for CASSVGLTEAFF. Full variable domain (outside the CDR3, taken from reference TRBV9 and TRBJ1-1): DSGVTQTPKHLITATGQRVTLRCSPRSGDLSVYWYQQSLDQGLQFLIQYYNGEERAKGNILERFSAQQFPDLHSELNLSSLELGDSALYFCASSVGLTEAFFGQGTRLTVV.

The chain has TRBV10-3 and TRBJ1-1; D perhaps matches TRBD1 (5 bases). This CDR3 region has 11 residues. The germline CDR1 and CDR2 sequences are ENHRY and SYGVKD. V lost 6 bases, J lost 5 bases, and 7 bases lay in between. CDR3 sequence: CAIRDKTEAFF. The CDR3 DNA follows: TGTGCCATCAGGGACAAAACTGAAGCTTTCTTT.

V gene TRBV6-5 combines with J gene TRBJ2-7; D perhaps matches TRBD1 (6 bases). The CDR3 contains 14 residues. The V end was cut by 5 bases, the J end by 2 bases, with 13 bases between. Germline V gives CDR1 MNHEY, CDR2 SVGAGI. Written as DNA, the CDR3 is TGTGCCAGCAGTAATTACAGGGCCGCCTACGAGCAGTACTTC. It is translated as CASSNYRAAYEQYF.

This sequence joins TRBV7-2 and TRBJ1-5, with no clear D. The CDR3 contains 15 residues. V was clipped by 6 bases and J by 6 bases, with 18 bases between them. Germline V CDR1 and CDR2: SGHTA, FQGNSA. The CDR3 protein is CASRLSVRDGQPQHF. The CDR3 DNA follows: TGTGCCAGCAGGCTTAGCGTAAGGGATGGTCAGCCCCAGCATTTT. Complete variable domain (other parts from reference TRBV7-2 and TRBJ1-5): GAGVSQSPSNKVTEKGKDVELRCDPISGHTALYWYRQSLGQGLEFLIYFQGNSAPDKSGLPSDRFSAERTGGSVSTLTIQRTQQEDSAVYLCASRLSVRDGQPQHFGDGTRLSIL.

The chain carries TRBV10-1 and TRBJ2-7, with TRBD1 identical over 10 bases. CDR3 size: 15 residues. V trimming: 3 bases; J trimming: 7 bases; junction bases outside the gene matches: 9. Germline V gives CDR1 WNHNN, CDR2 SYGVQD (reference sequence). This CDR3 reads CASSDPGTGVGEQYF. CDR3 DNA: TGCGCCAGCAGTGACCCCGGGACAGGGGTCGGAGAGCAGTACTTC.

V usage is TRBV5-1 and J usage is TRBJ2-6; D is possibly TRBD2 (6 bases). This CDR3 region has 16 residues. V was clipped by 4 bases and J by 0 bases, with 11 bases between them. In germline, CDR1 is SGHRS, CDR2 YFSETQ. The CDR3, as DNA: TGCGCCAGCAGCCCGGGGGACTTCTCTGGGGCCAACGTCCTGACTTTC. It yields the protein CASSPGDFSGANVLTF.

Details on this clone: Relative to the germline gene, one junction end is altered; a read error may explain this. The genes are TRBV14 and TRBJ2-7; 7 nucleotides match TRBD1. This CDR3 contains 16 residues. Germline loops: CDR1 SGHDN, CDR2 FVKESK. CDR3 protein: CASSQDWAGGFYEQHF. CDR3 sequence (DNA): TGTGCCAGCAGCCAAGATTGGGCAGGGGGTTTCTACGAGCAGCACTTC.

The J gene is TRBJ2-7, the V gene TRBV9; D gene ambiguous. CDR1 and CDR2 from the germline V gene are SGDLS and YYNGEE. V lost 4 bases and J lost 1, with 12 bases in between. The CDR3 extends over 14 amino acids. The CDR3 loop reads CASSPRQTSYEQYF. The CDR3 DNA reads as TGTGCCAGCAGCCCCCGGCAGACTTCCTACGAGCAGTACTTC.

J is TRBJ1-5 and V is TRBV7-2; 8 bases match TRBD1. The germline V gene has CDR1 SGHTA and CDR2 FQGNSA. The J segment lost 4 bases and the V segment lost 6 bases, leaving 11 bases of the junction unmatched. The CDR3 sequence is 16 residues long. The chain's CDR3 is CASSLRTGNWNQPQHF. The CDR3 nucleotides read TGTGCCAGCAGTCTGAGGACAGGGAACTGGAATCAGCCCCAGCATTTT.

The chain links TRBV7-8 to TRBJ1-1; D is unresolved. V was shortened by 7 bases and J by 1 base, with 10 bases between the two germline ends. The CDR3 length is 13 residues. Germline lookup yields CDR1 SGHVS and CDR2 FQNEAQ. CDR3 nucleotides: TGTGCCAGCAAGTCACAGACGAACACTGAAGCTTTCTTT. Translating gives CASKSQTNTEAFF.

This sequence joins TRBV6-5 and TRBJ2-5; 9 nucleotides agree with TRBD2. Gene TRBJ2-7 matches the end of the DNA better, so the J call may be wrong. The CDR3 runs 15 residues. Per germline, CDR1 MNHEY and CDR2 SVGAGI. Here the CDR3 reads CASRVAGAPSDEQYF. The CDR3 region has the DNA TGTGCCAGCAGAGTAGCGGGGGCGCCTTCCGACGAGCAGTACTTC.

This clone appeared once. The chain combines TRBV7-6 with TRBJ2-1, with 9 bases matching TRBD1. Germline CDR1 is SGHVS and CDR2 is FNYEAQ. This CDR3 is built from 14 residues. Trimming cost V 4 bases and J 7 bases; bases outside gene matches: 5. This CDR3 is CASSSGTGRNEQFF. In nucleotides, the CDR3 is TGTGCCAGCAGCTCCGGGACAGGGCGGAATGAGCAGTTCTTC.

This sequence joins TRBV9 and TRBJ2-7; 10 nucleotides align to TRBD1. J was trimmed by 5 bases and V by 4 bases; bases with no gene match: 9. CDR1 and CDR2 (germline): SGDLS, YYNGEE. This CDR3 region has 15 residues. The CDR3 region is CASSNDRDRGHEQYF. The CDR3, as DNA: TGTGCCAGCAGCAATGACAGGGACAGGGGTCACGAGCAGTACTTC.

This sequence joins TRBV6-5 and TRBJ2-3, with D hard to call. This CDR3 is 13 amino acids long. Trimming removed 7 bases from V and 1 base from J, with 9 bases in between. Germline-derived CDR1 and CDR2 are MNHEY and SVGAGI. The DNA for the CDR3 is TGTGCCAGCAATAGTCCGGGCACAGATACGCAGTATTTT. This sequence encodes CASNSPGTDTQYF.

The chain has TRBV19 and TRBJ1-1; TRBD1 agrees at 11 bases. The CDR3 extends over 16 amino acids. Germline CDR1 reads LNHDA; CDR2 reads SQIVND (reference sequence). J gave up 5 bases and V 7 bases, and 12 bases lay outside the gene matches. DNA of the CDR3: TGTGCCAGTATCATAGCCCCCGGGACAGGGGGAACTGAAGCTTTCTTT. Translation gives CASIIAPGTGGTEAFF.

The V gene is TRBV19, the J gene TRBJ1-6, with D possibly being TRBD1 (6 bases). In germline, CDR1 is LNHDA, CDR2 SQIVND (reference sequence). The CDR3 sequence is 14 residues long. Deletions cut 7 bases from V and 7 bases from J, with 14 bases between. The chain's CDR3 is CASTTTGYNSPLHF. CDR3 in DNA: TGTGCCAGTACTACCACAGGGTACAATTCACCCCTCCACTTT. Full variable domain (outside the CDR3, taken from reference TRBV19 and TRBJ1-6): DGGITQSPKYLFRKEGQNVTLSCEQNLNHDAMYWYRQDPGQGLRLIYYSQIVNDFQKGDIAEGYSVSREKKESFPLTVTSAQKNPTAFYLCASTTTGYNSPLHFGNGTRLTVT.

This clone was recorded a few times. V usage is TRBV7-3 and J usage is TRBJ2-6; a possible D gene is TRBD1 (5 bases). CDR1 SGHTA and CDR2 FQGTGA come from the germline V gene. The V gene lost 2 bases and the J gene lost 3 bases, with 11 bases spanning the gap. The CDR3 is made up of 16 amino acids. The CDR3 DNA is TGTGCCAGCAGCTTAGGGCAGGGTAATGGGGCCAACGTCCTGACTTTC. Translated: CASSLGQGNGANVLTF.

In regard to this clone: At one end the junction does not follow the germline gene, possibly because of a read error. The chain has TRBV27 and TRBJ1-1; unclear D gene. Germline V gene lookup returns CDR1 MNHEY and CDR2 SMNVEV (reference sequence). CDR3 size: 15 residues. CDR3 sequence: CASSLSAAVNTEAFF. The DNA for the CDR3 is TGTGCCAGCAGCTTATCGGCGGCAGTCAACACTGAAGCTTTCTTT.

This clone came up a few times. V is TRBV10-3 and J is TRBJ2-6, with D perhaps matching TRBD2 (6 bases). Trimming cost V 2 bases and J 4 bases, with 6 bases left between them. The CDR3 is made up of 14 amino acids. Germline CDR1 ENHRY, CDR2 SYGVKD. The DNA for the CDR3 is TGTGCCATCAGTGAGGCGGGGGGGGCCAACGTCCTGACTTTC. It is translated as CAISEAGGANVLTF.

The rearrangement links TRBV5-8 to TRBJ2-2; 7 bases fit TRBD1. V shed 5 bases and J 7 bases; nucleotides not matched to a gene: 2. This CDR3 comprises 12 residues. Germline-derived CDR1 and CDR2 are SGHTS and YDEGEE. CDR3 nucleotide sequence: TGTGCCAGCAGACGACAGGGCGGGGAGCTGTTTTTT. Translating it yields CASRRQGGELFF.

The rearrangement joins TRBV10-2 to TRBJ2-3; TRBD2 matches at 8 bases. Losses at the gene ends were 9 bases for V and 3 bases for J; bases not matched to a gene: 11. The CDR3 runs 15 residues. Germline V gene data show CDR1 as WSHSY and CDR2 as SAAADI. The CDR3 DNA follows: TGCGCCAGTGTGGATGATGCGGGGGGTACAGATACGCAGTATTTT. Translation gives CASVDDAGGTDTQYF.

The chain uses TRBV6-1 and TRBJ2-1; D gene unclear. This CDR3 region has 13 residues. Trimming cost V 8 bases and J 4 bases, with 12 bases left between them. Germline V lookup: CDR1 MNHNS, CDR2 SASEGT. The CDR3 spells CASPTANYNEQFF. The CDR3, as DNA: TGTGCCAGCCCCACAGCCAATTACAATGAGCAGTTCTTC.